The next 18 T cell receptor beta chains were all read from a single sample in a study of OX40 agonist ivuxolimab in advanced cancers. Profiling relied on immunoSEQ multiplex PCR, and the TCRdb table lists in-frame clones only, not all of them. Among about 89,000 clones listed, just over 90% were seen once. Sequenced here: CD4+ or CD8+ T cells sorted from blood, sampled in a trial of the OX40 agonist ivuxolimab. The source is an adult with an advanced solid tumor such as melanoma, head and neck, liver or kidney cancer.

The genes are TRBV7-2 and TRBJ2-7; tentatively, D is TRBD2 (5 bases). Trimming stripped 5 bases from V and 0 bases from J, with 14 bases between. CDR1 and CDR2 from the germline V gene are SGHTA and FQGNSA. There are 15 residues in the CDR3. CDR3 sequence reads: CASSPSAVSSYEQYF. The CDR3 nucleotides are TGTGCCAGCAGCCCGTCAGCGGTTTCCTCCTACGAGCAGTACTTC.

The chain employs TRBV19 and TRBJ1-1, with a possible D match to TRBD1 (5 bases). Germline values: CDR1 LNHDA, CDR2 SQIVND (reference sequence). The V end was cut by 7 bases, the J end by 3 bases, with 21 bases between. The CDR3 length is 16 residues. The CDR3 DNA sequence: TGTGCCAGTACCAAGAGTAGGGGTCGGGGAGACACTGAAGCTTTCTTT. Its protein is CASTKSRGRGDTEAFF.

The chain couples TRBV2 to TRBJ2-3, with D maybe TRBD1 (6 bases). CDR3 length equals 15 residues. The V gene lost 4 bases and the J gene lost 4 bases, with 15 bases spanning the gap. Germline loops: CDR1 SNHLY, CDR2 FYNNEI. The CDR3 loop is CASSAQGMGADTQYF. Written as DNA, the CDR3 is TGTGCCAGCAGTGCACAGGGTATGGGGGCAGATACGCAGTATTTT.

The chain couples TRBV4-1 to TRBJ2-4; D gene uncertain. This CDR3 contains 16 residues. Germline V lookup: CDR1 MGHRA, CDR2 YSYEKL. The ends were cut back, 1 base at V and 5 bases at J, with 15 bases in the middle. The CDR3 region has the DNA TGCGCCAGCAGCCAAGGGGAAGTAGTGTCAGAAAACATTCAGTACTTC. Amino acids: CASSQGEVVSENIQYF.

V is TRBV5-5 and J is TRBJ2-3; the D is unclear. The V end lost 4 bases, the J end lost 6 bases, and 9 bases lay between the germline ends. The CDR3 consists of 12 residues. From germline, CDR1 is SGHKS and CDR2 YYEKEE (reference sequence). The CDR3 DNA reads as TGTGCCAGCAGCGTGGGGTTCGATACGCAGTATTTT. This gives the protein CASSVGFDTQYF.

Remarks on this clone: Other DNA variants within this sample encode the same CDR3. The chain combines TRBV5-6 with TRBJ2-3, with D maybe TRBD1 (6 bases). Trimming pared 0 bases from V and 0 bases from J, leaving 11 bases between. CDR1 SGHDT and CDR2 YYEEEE come from the germline V gene. The CDR3 spans 16 residues. The CDR3 DNA reads as TGTGCCAGCAGCTTGGGTGCAGGGGTGAGCACAGATACGCAGTATTTT. This codes for CASSLGAGVSTDTQYF.

The chain links TRBV5-1 to TRBJ1-1; unclear D gene. Trimming took 0 bases from V and 3 from J, leaving 12 bases between them. The germline V gene encodes CDR1 SGHRS and CDR2 YFSETQ. The CDR3 is 15 residues long. CDR3 amino acids: CASSLVGGRDTEAFF. CDR3 bases: TGCGCCAGCAGCTTGGTTGGAGGGAGGGACACTGAAGCTTTCTTT.

This chain uses TRBV30 with TRBJ2-7, with 9 bases fitting TRBD1. Germline trimming cut 6 bases from V and 3 bases from J; bases unmatched to any gene: 6. The V gene's germline CDR1 is GTSNPN and CDR2 SVGIG (reference sequence). The CDR3 loop spans 13 amino acids. The CDR3 bases are TGTGCCTGCGGACAGGGGAGCCTCTACGAGCAGTACTTC. It specifies CACGQGSLYEQYF.

The chain uses TRBV7-2 and TRBJ1-4; maybe TRBD1 (5 bases). The V end lost 5 bases, the J end lost 4 bases, and 14 bases lay between the germline ends. Germline V CDR1 and CDR2: SGHTA, FQGNSA. There are 15 residues in the CDR3. The CDR3 loop is CASSLVARGNEKLFF. The CDR3 DNA reads TGTGCCAGCAGCCTGGTGGCGAGGGGTAATGAAAAACTGTTTTTT.

The CDR3: CASSETGTGNYGYTF. CDR3 nucleotides: TGTGCCAGTAGCGAAACCGGGACAGGGAACTATGGCTACACCTTC. This chain joins TRBV19 and TRBJ1-2, with 9 nucleotides matching TRBD1. Trimming removed 6 bases from V and 2 bases from J; junction bases left unmatched: 7. CDR1 LNHDA and CDR2 SQIVND come from the germline V gene (reference sequence). This CDR3 is 15 amino acids long.

This clone was counted a few times. The chain joins TRBV19 to TRBJ2-1, with D perhaps matching TRBD1 or TRBD2 (6 bases each). V was pared by 0 bases and J by 5 bases, with 14 bases between. The CDR3 runs to 16 residues. CDR1 is LNHDA, CDR2 SQIVND, per germline (reference sequence). The CDR3 reads CASSIDHRRGDNEQFF. CDR3 DNA sequence: TGTGCCAGTAGTATAGATCACCGGAGGGGGGACAATGAGCAGTTCTTC.

This chain links TRBV10-3 with TRBJ2-7; 12 positions agree with TRBD1. The junction had 9 bases not matched to a gene; V was cut back by 4 bases and J by 2 bases. Germline loops: CDR1 ENHRY, CDR2 SYGVKD. The CDR3 has 17 residues. The CDR3 sequence is CAISGPGTGGETYEQYF. CDR3 coding DNA: TGTGCCATCAGTGGTCCCGGGACAGGGGGCGAAACCTACGAGCAGTACTTC.

The chain links TRBV5-1 to TRBJ2-3; D gene uncertain. Trimming cost V 0 bases and J 1 base, with 9 bases left between them. CDR1 is SGHRS, CDR2 YFSETQ, per germline. CDR3 length equals 15 residues. CDR3 amino acids: CASSLGSVGTDTQYF. CDR3 DNA sequence: TGCGCCAGCAGCTTGGGGTCAGTGGGCACAGATACGCAGTATTTT.

This clone was seen just once. This chain links TRBV28 with TRBJ1-1; possibly TRBD1 for D (5 bases). The CDR3 runs to 12 residues. Per the germline V gene, CDR1 is MDHEN and CDR2 is SYDVKM. Deletions cut 0 bases from V and 11 bases from J, with 10 bases between. CDR3 DNA sequence: TGTGCCAGCAGTTTATGGGGGAGGGGCGCTTTCTTT. Amino acids: CASSLWGRGAFF.

This clone qualifies as medium-sized (0.01 to 0.1%). The same CDR3 can be traced to other DNA sequences in this sample. The rearrangement uses TRBV6-5 and TRBJ2-3; D possibly corresponds to TRBD2 (5 bases). CDR1 and CDR2 from the germline V gene are MNHEY and SVGAGI. The CDR3 totals 13 residues. The germline V and J ends were trimmed by 3 bases and 3 bases, with 7 bases remaining between them. The CDR3 DNA reads as TGTGCCAGCAGTTATGGGAGTACAGATACGCAGTATTTT. Translation gives CASSYGSTDTQYF.

The rearrangement links TRBV2 to TRBJ2-3; a possible D gene is TRBD1 (6 bases). The germline V and J ends were trimmed by 4 bases and 0 bases, with 11 bases remaining between them. The germline gives CDR1 SNHLY, CDR2 FYNNEI. The CDR3 has 15 residues. Here the CDR3 reads CASSGWGLSTDTQYF. CDR3 DNA sequence: TGTGCCAGCAGTGGCTGGGGGCTTAGCACAGATACGCAGTATTTT.

This chain links TRBV10-1 with TRBJ2-6; 10 bases fit TRBD2. V was pared by 7 bases and J by 0 bases, with 9 bases of the junction left unmatched. The CDR3 length is 18 residues. Per the germline V gene, CDR1 is WNHNN and CDR2 is SYGVQD (reference sequence). CDR3 nucleotides: TGCGCCAGCACCCGTAGGGGGACTAGCGACTCTGGGGCCAACGTCCTGACTTTC. Amino acid sequence: CASTRRGTSDSGANVLTF.

The chain carries TRBV5-1 and TRBJ2-2; D not resolved. The germline gives CDR1 SGHRS, CDR2 YFSETQ. Trimming removed 6 bases from V and 1 base from J, with 7 bases in between. The CDR3 covers 13 residues. The CDR3 bases are TGCGCCAGCAACCAACAGAACACCGGGGAGCTGTTTTTT. Translating gives CASNQQNTGELFF.